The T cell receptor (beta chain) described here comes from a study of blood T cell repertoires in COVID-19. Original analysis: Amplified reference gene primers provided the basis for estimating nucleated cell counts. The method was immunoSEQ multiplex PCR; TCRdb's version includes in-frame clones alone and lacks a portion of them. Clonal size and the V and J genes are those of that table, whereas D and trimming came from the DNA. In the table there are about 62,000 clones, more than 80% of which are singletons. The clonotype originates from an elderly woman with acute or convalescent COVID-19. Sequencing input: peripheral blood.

The CDR3 sequence: CASSLKGQSSGNTIYF. The CDR3 DNA is TGTGCCAGCAGCCTAAAAGGACAAAGTTCTGGAAACACCATATATTTT. The V call is TRBV3-1 (or the pseudogene TRBV3-2), the J call TRBJ1-3, with D perhaps TRBD1 (5 bases). CDR1 and CDR2 from the germline V gene are LGHDT and YNNKEL (reference sequence). The V end lost 4 bases, the J end lost 1 base, and 14 bases lay between the germline ends. This CDR3 region has 16 residues.